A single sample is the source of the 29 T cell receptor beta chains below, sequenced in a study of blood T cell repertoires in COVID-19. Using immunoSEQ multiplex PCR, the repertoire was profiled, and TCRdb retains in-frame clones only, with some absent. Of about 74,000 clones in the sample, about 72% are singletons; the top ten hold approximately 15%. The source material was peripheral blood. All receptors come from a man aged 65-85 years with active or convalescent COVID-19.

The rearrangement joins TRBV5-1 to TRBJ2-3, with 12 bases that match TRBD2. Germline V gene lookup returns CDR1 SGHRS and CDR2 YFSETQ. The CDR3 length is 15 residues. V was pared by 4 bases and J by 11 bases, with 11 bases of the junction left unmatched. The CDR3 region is CASSTGLAGPGGQYF. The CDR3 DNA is TGCGCCAGCAGCACGGGACTAGCGGGCCCGGGAGGGCAGTATTTT.

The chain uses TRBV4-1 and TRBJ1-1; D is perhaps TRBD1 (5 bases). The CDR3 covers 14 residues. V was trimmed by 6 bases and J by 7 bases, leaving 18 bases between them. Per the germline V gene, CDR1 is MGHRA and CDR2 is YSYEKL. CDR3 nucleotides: TGCGCCAGCAGACGCTTAAACCCGGGGGATGAAGCTTTCTTT. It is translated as CASRRLNPGDEAFF.

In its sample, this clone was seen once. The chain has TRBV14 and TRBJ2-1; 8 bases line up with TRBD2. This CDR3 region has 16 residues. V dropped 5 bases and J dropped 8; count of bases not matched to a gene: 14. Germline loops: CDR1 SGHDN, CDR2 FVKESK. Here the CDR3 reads CASSWTSGGTVDEQFF. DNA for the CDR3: TGTGCCAGCAGCTGGACAAGCGGGGGCACAGTGGATGAGCAGTTCTTC.

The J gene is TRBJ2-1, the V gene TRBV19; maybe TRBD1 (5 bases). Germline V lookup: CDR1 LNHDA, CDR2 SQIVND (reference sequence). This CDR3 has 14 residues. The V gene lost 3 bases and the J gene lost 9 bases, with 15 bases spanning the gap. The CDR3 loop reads CASSISLQGGEQFF. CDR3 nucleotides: TGTGCCAGTAGTATCTCCCTCCAGGGTGGTGAGCAGTTCTTC.

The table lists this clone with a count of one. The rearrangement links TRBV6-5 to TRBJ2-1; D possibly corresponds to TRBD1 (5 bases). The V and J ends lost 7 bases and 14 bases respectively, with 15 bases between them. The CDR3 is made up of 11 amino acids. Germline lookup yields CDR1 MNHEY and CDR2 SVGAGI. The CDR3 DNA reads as TGTGCCAGCATCCCAGGGCAGGGAAAGTTCTTC. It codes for CASIPGQGKFF.

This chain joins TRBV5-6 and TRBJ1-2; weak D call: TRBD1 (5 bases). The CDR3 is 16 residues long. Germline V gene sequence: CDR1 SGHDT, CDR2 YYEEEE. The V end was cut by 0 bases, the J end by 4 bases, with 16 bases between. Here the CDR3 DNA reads TGTGCCAGCAGCTTGGCCCCGGTGGCAGGGCTCTATGGCTACACCTTC. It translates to CASSLAPVAGLYGYTF.

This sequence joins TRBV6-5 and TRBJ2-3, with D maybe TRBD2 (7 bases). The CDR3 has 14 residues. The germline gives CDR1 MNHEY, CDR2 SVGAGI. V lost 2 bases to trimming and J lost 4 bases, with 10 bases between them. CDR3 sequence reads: CASSYGGGSDTQYF. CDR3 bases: TGTGCCAGCAGTTACGGGGGGGGCTCAGATACGCAGTATTTT.

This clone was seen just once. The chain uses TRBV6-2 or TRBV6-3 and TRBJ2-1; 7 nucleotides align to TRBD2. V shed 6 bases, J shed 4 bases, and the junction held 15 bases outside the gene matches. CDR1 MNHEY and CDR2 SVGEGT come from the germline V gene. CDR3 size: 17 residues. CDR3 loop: CASSLLPLPGGYNEQFF. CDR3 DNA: TGTGCCAGCAGCCTGCTTCCCCTCCCGGGGGGTTACAATGAGCAGTTCTTC.

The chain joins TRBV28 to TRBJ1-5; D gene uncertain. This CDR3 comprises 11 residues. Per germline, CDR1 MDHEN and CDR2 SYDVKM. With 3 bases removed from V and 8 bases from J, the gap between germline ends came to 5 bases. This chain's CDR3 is CASSFSKPQHF. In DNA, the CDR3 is TGTGCCAGCAGTTTTAGCAAGCCCCAGCATTTT. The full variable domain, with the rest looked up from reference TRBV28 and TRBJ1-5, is DVKVTQSSRYLVKRTGEKVFLECVQDMDHENMFWYRQDPGLGLRLIYFSYDVKMKEKGDIPEGYSVSREKKERFSLILESASTNQTSMYLCASSFSKPQHFGDGTRLSIL.

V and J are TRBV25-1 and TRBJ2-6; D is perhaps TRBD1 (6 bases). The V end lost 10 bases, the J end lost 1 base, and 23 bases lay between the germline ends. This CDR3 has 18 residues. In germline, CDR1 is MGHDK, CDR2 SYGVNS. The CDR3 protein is CATSRRPLDRSGANVLTF. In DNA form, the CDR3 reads TGTGCCACCAGCAGACGTCCCCTCGACAGGTCTGGGGCCAACGTCCTGACTTTC.

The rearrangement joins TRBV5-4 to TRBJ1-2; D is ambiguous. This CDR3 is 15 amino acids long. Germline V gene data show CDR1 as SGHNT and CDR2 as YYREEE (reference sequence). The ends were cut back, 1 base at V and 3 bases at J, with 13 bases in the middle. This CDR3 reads CASSLMQQLHYGYTF. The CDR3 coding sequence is TGTGCCAGCAGCTTGATGCAACAGCTTCACTATGGCTACACCTTC.

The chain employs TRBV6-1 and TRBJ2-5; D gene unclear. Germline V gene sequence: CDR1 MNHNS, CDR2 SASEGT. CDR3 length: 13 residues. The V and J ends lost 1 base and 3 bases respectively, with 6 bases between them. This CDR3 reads CASSEGQKETQYF. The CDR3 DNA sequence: TGTGCCAGCAGTGAAGGGCAGAAAGAGACCCAGTACTTC.

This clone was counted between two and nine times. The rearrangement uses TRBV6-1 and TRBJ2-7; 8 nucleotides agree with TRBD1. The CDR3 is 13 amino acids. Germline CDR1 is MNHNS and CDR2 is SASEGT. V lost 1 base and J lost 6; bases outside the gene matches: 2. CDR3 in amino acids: CASSEGTGTEQYF. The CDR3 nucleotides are TGTGCCAGCAGTGAAGGGACAGGGACCGAGCAGTACTTC.

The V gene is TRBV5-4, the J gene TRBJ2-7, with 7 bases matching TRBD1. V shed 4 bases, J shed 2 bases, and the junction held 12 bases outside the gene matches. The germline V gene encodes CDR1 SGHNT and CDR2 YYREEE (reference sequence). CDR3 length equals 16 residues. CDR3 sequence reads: CASSRGRGGKTYEQYF. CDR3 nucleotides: TGTGCCAGCAGCCGCGGTAGAGGGGGCAAAACCTACGAGCAGTACTTC.

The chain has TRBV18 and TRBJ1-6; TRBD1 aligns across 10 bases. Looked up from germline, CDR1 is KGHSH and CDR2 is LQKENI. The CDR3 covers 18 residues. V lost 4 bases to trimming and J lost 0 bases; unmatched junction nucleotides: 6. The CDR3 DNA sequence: TGTGCCAGCTCACGGGACAGGGGACCAAGCTCCTATAATTCACCCCTCCACTTT. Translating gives CASSRDRGPSSYNSPLHF.

This CDR3 is CASSEEAGIQYF. The DNA for the CDR3 is TGTGCCAGCAGTGAAGAGGCAGGCATTCAGTACTTC. This rearrangement joins TRBV2 to TRBJ2-4; D gene uncertain. This CDR3 is 12 amino acids long. V was shortened by 1 base and J by 9 bases, with 7 bases between the two germline ends. Per the germline V gene, CDR1 is SNHLY and CDR2 is FYNNEI.

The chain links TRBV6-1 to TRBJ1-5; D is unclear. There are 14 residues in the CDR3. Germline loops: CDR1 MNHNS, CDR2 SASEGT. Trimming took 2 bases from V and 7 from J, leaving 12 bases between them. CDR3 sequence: CASSEPPSLQPQHF. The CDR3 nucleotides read TGTGCCAGCAGTGAACCCCCTTCCCTGCAGCCCCAGCATTTT.

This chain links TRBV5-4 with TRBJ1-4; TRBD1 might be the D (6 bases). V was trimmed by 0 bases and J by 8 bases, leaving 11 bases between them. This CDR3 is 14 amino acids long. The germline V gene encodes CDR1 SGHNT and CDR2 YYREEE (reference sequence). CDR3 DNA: TGTGCCAGCAGCTTGGAAGGGGGTCGGGAAAAACTGTTTTTT. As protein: CASSLEGGREKLFF.

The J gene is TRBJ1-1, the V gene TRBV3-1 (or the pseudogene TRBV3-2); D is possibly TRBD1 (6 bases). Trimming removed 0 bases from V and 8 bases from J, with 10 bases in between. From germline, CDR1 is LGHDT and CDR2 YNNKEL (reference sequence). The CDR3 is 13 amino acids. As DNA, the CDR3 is TGTGCCAGCAGCCAAGACAGGGGAAGAGAAGCTTTCTTT. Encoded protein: CASSQDRGREAFF.

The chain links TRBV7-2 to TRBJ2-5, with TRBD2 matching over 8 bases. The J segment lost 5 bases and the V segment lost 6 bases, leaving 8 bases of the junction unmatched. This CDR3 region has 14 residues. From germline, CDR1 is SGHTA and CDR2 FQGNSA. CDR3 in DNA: TGTGCCAGCAGACTAGCGGACCAGTTGGAGACCCAGTACTTC. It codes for CASRLADQLETQYF.

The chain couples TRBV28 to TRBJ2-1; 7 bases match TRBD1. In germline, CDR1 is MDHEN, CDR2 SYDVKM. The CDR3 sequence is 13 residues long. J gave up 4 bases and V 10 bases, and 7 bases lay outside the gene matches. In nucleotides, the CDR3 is TGTGCCACCATACAGGGGTATTACAATGAGCAGTTCTTC. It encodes CATIQGYYNEQFF.

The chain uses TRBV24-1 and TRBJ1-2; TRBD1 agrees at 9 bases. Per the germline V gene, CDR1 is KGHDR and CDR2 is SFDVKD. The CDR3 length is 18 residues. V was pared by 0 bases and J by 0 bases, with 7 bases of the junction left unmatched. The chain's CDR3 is CATSDLGDRDGANYGYTF. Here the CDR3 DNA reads TGTGCCACCAGTGATTTGGGGGACAGGGATGGTGCTAACTATGGCTACACCTTC.

In DNA form, the CDR3 reads TGTGCCAGCAGTTACCGTGAAAGCCCAGAGACCCAGTACTTC. Its protein product is CASSYRESPETQYF. The chain has TRBV6-5 and TRBJ2-5; no reliable D call. The CDR3 runs 14 residues. CDR1 is MNHEY, CDR2 SVGAGI, per germline. V lost 2 bases and J lost 4, with 11 bases in between.

The CDR3 coding sequence is TGTGCCAGCAGCTACAGGGAAAATGATCAGCCCCAGCATTTT. Protein product: CASSYRENDQPQHF. The V gene is TRBV7-8, the J gene TRBJ1-5; maybe TRBD1 (6 bases). V was cut by 4 bases and J by 5 bases, with 12 bases left in between. Germline V gene sequence: CDR1 SGHVS, CDR2 FQNEAQ. The CDR3 contains 14 residues.

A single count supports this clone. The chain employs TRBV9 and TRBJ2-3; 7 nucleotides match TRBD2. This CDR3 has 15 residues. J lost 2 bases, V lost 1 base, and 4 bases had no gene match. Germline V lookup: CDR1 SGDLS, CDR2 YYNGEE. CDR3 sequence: CASSVTGGFTDTQYF. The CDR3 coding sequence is TGTGCCAGCAGCGTAACGGGGGGATTCACAGATACGCAGTATTTT. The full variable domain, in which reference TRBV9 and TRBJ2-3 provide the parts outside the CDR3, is DSGVTQTPKHLITATGQRVTLRCSPRSGDLSVYWYQQSLDQGLQFLIQYYNGEERAKGNILERFSAQQFPDLHSELNLSSLELGDSALYFCASSVTGGFTDTQYFGPGTRLTVL.

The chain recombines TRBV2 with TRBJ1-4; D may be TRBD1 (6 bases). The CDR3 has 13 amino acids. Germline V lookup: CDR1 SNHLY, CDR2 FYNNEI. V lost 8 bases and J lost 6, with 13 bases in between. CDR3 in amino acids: CASYRTEYEKLFF. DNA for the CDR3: TGTGCCAGCTATCGGACAGAGTATGAAAAACTGTTTTTT.

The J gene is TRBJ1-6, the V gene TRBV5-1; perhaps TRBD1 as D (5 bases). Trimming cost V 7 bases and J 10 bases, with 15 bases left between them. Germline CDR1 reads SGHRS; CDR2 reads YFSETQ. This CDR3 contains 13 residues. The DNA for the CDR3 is TGCGCCAGCTCTCCTATGGGGGGATCACCCCTCCACTTT. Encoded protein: CASSPMGGSPLHF.

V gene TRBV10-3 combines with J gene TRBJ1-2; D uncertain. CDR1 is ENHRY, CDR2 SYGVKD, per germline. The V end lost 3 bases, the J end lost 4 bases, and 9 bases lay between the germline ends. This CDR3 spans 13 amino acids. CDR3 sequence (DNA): TGTGCCATCAGTGAATCCCAGATCTATGGCTACACCTTC. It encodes CAISESQIYGYTF.

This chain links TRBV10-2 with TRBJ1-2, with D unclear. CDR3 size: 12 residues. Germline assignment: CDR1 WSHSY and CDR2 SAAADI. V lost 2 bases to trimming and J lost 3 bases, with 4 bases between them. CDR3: CASSEPDYGYTF. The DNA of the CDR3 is TGCGCCAGCAGTGAGCCCGACTATGGCTACACCTTC.